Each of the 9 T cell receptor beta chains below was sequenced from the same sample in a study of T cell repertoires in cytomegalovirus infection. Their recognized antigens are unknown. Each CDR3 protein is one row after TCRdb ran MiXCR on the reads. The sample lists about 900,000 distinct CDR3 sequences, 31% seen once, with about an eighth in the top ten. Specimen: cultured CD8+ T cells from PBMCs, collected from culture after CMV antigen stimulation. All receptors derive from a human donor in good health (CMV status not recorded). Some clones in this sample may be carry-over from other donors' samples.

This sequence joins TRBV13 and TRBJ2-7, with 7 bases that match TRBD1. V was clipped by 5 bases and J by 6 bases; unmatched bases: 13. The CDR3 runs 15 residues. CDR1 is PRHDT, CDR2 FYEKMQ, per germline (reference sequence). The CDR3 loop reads CASSVGTEGDLEQYF. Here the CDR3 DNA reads TGTGCCAGCAGCGTCGGGACAGAGGGGGACCTCGAGCAGTACTTC.

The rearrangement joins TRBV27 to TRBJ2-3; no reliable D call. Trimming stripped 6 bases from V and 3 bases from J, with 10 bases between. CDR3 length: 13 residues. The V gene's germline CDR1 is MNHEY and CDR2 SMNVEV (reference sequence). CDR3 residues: CASRGYLTDTQYF. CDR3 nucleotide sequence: TGTGCCAGCAGGGGGTATTTGACAGATACGCAGTATTTT.

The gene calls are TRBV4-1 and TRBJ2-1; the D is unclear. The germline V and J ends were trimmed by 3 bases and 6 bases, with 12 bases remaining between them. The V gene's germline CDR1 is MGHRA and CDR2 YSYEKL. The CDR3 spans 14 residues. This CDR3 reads CASSQRQLVNEQFF. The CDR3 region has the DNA TGCGCCAGCAGCCAGAGGCAACTTGTCAATGAGCAGTTCTTC.

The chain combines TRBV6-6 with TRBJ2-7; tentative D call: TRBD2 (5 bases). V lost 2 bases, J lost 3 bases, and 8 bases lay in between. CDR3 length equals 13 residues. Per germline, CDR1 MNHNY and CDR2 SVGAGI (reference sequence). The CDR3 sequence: CASSYGLIYEQYF. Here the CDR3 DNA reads TGTGCCAGCAGTTACGGACTTATCTACGAGCAGTACTTC.

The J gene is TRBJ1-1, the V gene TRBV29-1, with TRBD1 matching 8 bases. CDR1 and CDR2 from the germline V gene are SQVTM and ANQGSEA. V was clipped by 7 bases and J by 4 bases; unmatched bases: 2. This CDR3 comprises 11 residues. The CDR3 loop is CSGDRGTEAFF. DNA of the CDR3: TGCAGCGGAGACAGGGGCACTGAAGCTTTCTTT.

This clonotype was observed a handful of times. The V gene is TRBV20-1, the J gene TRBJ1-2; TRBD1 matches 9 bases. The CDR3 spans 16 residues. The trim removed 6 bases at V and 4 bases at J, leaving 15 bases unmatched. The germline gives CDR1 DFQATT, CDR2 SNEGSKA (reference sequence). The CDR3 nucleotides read TGCAGTGCCCCGGACGGACAGGGGCGATTATCCTATGGCTACACCTTC. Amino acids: CSAPDGQGRLSYGYTF.

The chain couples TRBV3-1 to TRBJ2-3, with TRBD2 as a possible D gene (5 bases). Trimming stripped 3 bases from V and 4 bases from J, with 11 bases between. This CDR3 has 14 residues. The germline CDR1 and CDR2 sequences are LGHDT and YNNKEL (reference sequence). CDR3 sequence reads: CASSHPRRPDTQYF. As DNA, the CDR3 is TGTGCCAGCAGCCACCCAAGGAGGCCAGATACGCAGTATTTT.

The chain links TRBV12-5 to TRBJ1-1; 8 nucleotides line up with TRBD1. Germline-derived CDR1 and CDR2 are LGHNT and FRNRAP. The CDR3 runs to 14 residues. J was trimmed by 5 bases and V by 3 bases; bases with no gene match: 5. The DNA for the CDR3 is TGTGCTAGTGGTTTTACAGGGGGAATGACTGAAGCTTTCTTT. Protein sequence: CASGFTGGMTEAFF.

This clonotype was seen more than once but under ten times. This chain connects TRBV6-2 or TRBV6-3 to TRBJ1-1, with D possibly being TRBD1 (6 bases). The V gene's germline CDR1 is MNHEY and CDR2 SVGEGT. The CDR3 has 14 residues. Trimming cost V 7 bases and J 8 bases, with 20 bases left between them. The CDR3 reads CASNQGPGPWEAFF. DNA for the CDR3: TGTGCCAGCAACCAGGGGCCGGGCCCCTGGGAAGCTTTCTTT.